The next 4 T cell receptor beta chains were all read from a single sample in a study of T cell responses to AZD1222 COVID-19 vaccine. Libraries were prepared by immunoSEQ multiplex PCR; TCRdb keeps only in-frame clonotypes and omits some of them. The sample has 150,000 to 200,000 clones; 85% to 90% are singletons. The sample here was peripheral blood, taken 28 days after the second AZD1222 dose. The receptor source for this set is an adult who received the AZD1222 COVID-19 vaccine.

The chain links TRBV3-1 (or the pseudogene TRBV3-2) to TRBJ1-2; D might be TRBD1 (6 bases). Germline CDR1 and CDR2: LGHDT and YNNKEL (reference sequence). This CDR3 contains 12 residues. V shed 3 bases and J shed 7 bases, with 9 bases lying between them. DNA of the CDR3: TGTGCCAGCAGCCAGGGAGGGGGTGGCTACACCTTC. Translating it yields CASSQGGGGYTF.

V and J are TRBV7-2 and TRBJ1-5; D uncertain. V was shortened by 5 bases and J by 5 bases, with 16 bases between the two germline ends. The CDR3 has 15 residues. Germline-derived CDR1 and CDR2 are SGHTA and FQGNSA. The CDR3 is CASSPNRGIDQPQHF. The CDR3 region has the DNA TGTGCCAGCAGCCCAAATAGAGGGATTGATCAGCCCCAGCATTTT. The full variable domain, rest sourced from reference TRBV7-2 and TRBJ1-5, is GAGVSQSPSNKVTEKGKDVELRCDPISGHTALYWYRQSLGQGLEFLIYFQGNSAPDKSGLPSDRFSAERTGGSVSTLTIQRTQQEDSAVYLCASSPNRGIDQPQHFGDGTRLSIL.

This clone was found once. This chain joins TRBV19 and TRBJ1-1; D call uncertain. The CDR3 is 14 residues long. Germline lookup yields CDR1 LNHDA and CDR2 SQIVND (reference sequence). Trimming took 9 bases from V and 0 from J, leaving 14 bases between them. CDR3: CASKLRPMNTEAFF. The CDR3 DNA is TGTGCCAGCAAACTTAGACCCATGAACACTGAAGCTTTCTTT.

This clone was observed a handful of times. The identical CDR3 is also encoded by other nucleotide sequences in the sample. The rearrangement uses TRBV3-1 (or the pseudogene TRBV3-2) and TRBJ2-7; 9 nucleotides agree with TRBD1. V gave up 1 base and J gave up 3 bases; unmatched junction bases: 4. This CDR3 contains 15 residues. Germline V gene data show CDR1 as LGHDT and CDR2 as YNNKEL (reference sequence). The CDR3 DNA reads TGTGCCAGCAGCCAAGGAGGGACAGGGCACTACGAGCAGTACTTC. Its translation is CASSQGGTGHYEQYF.